A selection of T cell receptor beta chains follows, all from one sample in a study of CD8 T cells in Susac syndrome. TCRdb re-analysed the immunoSEQ multiplex PCR reads in MiXCR, keeping a single row per CDR3 protein. Of some 110,000 distinct CDR3 sequences in the sample, roughly 93% were seen once. The sample was CD4+ T cells from PBMCs. These receptors were obtained from a human donor with multiple sclerosis. Both conserved end residues are part of each CDR3. The order of the fields is clone size, V gene, J gene, D gene, CDR3 DNA, CDR3 protein. The D gene is left open where the match is weak. Part of the rows lack a size; the others show once, few, many or a class for expanded clones.

>.|TRBV20-1|TRBJ1-1|TRBD1
TGCAGTGCTAGGGGACAGGGGGGCTTCACTGAAGCTTTCTTT
CSARGQGGFTEAFF
>.|TRBV3-1|TRBJ2-7|.
TGTGCCAGCAGCGGAGGGAACTCCTACGAGCAGTACTTC
CASSGGNSYEQYF
>.|TRBV10-1|TRBJ2-7|.
TGCGCCAGCAGTGAGGGATTAGCCTACGAGCAGTACTTC
CASSEGLAYEQYF
>.|TRBV2|TRBJ1-6|TRBD1
TGTGCCAGCGACAGGGTGGGGTATAATTCACCCCTCCACTTT
CASDRVGYNSPLHF
>.|TRBV20-1|TRBJ2-3|.
TGCAGTGCTGGGGACTCCTCATCAGATACGCAGTATTTT
CSAGDSSSDTQYF
>once|TRBV12-3/TRBV12-4|TRBJ2-1|.
TGTGCCAGCCGCGAGCTGGGGAGCGAGCAGTTCTTC
CASRELGSEQFF
>.|TRBV7-6|TRBJ1-4|.
TGTGCCAGCAGTCTCCAGGGGATGGCAACTAATGAAAAACTGTTTTTT
CASSLQGMATNEKLFF
>.|TRBV20-1|TRBJ1-3|.
TGCAGTGCTACTAGCTCTGGAAACACCATATATTTT
CSATSSGNTIYF
>.|TRBV7-9|TRBJ2-3|TRBD2
TGTGCCAGCAGCTCAGGCGGGGGTACGCAGTATTTT
CASSSGGGTQYF
>.|TRBV5-1|TRBJ2-2|.
TGCGCCAGCAGCCCTGGCCAGAGGCACGTGTTGGCCGGGGAGCTGTTTTTT
CASSPGQRHVLAGELFF
>.|TRBV25-1|TRBJ2-4|.
TGTGCCAGCAGTGAGTTTGGCGGGGCCTCCCAAAACATTCAGTACTTC
CASSEFGGASQNIQYF
>once|TRBV5-1|TRBJ2-3|.
TGCGCCAGCAGCTTGGAGCGAAGAAGGGGCCCAGATACGCAGTATTTT
CASSLERRRGPDTQYF
>.|TRBV6-1|TRBJ2-6|.
TGTGCCAGCACCATTCATCGGGCTGCTGGGGCCAACGTCCTGACTTTC
CASTIHRAAGANVLTF
>.|TRBV5-1|TRBJ2-3|.
TGCGCCAGCACCACGAGGGGAGATACGCAGTATTTT
CASTTRGDTQYF
>.|TRBV7-2|TRBJ2-2|.
TGTGCCAGCAGCCCTCGGGGAGGGGGAGACACCGGGGAGCTGTTTTTT
CASSPRGGGDTGELFF
>.|TRBV6-5|TRBJ2-5|.
TGTGCCAGCAGTTCCCCGTTGGCAGGTCAAGAGACCCAGTACTTC
CASSSPLAGQETQYF
>.|TRBV2|TRBJ2-2|.
TGTGCCAGCAGTATTCGGACCGCGAACACCGGGGAGCTGTTTTTT
CASSIRTANTGELFF
>.|TRBV20-1|TRBJ2-7|.
TGCAGTGCCGGGACCTCCTACGAGCAGTACTTC
CSAGTSYEQYF